This TCR beta chain was documented in a study of response to subunit inactivated influenza vaccine. Study observations and caveats: Authors suggested each seasonal flu vaccination may recruit only limited numbers of new T cells.

TCRdb independently ran MiXCR on the RT-PCR reads; one entry per CDR3 protein. The table shows 550,000 to 800,000 distinct CDR3 sequences, with 15% to 19% occurring only once. This clonotype was detected only a few times. Its antigen is currently unknown. This CDR3 region has 16 residues. Germline CDR1 reads LGHNA; CDR2 reads YNFKEQ. V gave up 3 bases and J gave up 4 bases; unmatched junction bases: 6. The specimen comprised PBMCs from blood, sampled 11 to 12 days after vaccination. The receptor was isolated from a man in his forties or fifties who received an inactivated influenza vaccine. V and J are TRBV4-2 and TRBJ2-5, with TRBD2 matching over 12 bases. The CDR3 is CASSQETSGGGETQYF. In nucleotides, the CDR3 is TGTGCCAGCAGCCAGGAGACTAGCGGGGGTGGAGAGACCCAGTACTTC.